The source of this T cell receptor beta chain is a study of cytomegalovirus exposure and HLA in healthy donors. Study-wide background: The Caucasian-associated ancestry cluster held roughly 81% of 300 to 450 genotyped donors.

This clone was found a few times. Its target is unknown. CDR3 length equals 16 residues. CDR1 MNHEY and CDR2 SMNVEV come from the germline V gene (reference sequence). With V trimmed by 10 bases and J by 0 bases, 11 bases remained unmatched. Notes on the study in general: A further, later analysis showed that HLA-associated TCR beta chains (compared with equally common others) were more clonally expanded. An analysis that came later showed most CMV-associated TCR beta chains appearing HLA-restricted.

With 60 Vbeta and 13 Jbeta primers, the PCR was carried out. In the authors' methods: Later, an analysis found about 80 million unique TCR beta chains, and around 12 million of these were shared. TCRdb keeps only in-frame clones here, not all; method: immunoSEQ multiplex PCR. That table is the source of V, J and clone size, and D and trimming were worked out from the DNA. The data contain some 160,000 clones, about 78% of them seen just once; the ten biggest clones take up about 1.3%. This chain links TRBV27 with TRBJ1-3, with 8 nucleotides matching TRBD1. The TCR sequence derives from a male donor in good health and CMV-seronegative. The specimen sequenced was PBMCs. Written as DNA, the CDR3 is TGTGCCATTACGCCGGGACAGGAAGCCTCTGGAAACACCATATATTTT. The encoded protein is CAITPGQEASGNTIYF.